This T cell receptor (beta chain) appears in the sequencing data of a study of blood T cell repertoires in COVID-19. Overall study: Samples of COVID-19 (acute and convalescent) were obtained from the United States, Italy and Spain. From T cells, B-cell-depleted T cells, or PBMCs came the material, which was cDNA or gDNA.

CDR1 LGHNA and CDR2 YNFKEQ come from the germline V gene. V was pared by 3 bases and J by 7 bases, with 18 bases between. This CDR3 contains 16 residues. Only in-frame clones appear in the TCRdb table, and some are missing; sequencing was by immunoSEQ multiplex PCR. The profile shows some 180,000 clones, about 90% of them singletons. Input material: peripheral blood. The genes are TRBV4-2 and TRBJ2-2; D perhaps matches TRBD2 (6 bases). The clonotype was recovered from a man aged 50-59 years with acute or convalescent COVID-19. This CDR3 is CASSQAGGLIYGELFF. Here the CDR3 DNA reads TGTGCCAGCAGCCAGGCCGGGGGACTTATATACGGGGAGCTGTTTTTT.